This TCR beta chain stems from a study of post-analysis software for immune sequencing data. Study-level points and caveats: Roughly five TRBV segments appeared more often in patients than in controls, and TRBV5-6, TRBV5-1 and TRBV20-1 were among these.

The TCR beta cDNA libraries carried unique molecular identifiers. TCRdb redid the calling of the PCR reads with MiXCR, one entry per CDR3 protein. Of about 430,000 distinct CDR3 sequences listed, approximately 38% are singletons. With 7 bases removed from V and 2 bases from J, the gap between germline ends came to 18 bases. Germline values: CDR1 LNHNV, CDR2 YYDKDF (reference sequence). CDR3 length: 16 amino acids. This clonotype has more than one count but fewer than ten. Antigen: not known. The receptor was isolated from a girl under 10 years old with multiple sclerosis. J is TRBJ2-1 and V is TRBV15; D not resolved. Input material: blood. The CDR3 region is CATKPVDSRPYNEQFF. CDR3 DNA sequence: TGTGCCACCAAACCCGTAGACTCACGACCCTACAATGAGCAGTTCTTC.